Following are 22 T cell receptor beta chains from one sample sequenced in a study of human T cells and chemical hapten exposure. TCRdb independently ran MiXCR on the RACE reads; one entry per CDR3 protein. In the table there are fewer than 60,000 distinct CDR3 sequences, around 11% of which are singletons. Time point denoted: pre-sensitization, week 0. Indicated treatment: therapeutic diphenylcyclopropenone sensitization with weekly scalp DPC. The sequences come from whole blood, collected in connection with sensitization to the hapten diphenylcyclopropenone (DPC). The origin of the receptors is a woman aged 40 to 50 with alopecia areata. Some clones in this sample may be carry-over from other donors' samples.

In this sample, this clonotype turned up many times. This chain uses TRBV24-1 with TRBJ2-2; D is perhaps TRBD1 (7 bases). CDR3 length: 16 amino acids. The germline V gene has CDR1 KGHDR and CDR2 SFDVKD. Trimming cost V 3 bases and J 1 base, with 11 bases left between them. CDR3 nucleotide sequence: TGTGCCACCAGTGATGCGGGACAGAAGAACACCGGGGAGCTGTTTTTT. Residues: CATSDAGQKNTGELFF.

This rearrangement joins TRBV7-9 to TRBJ1-2, with 9 bases lining up with TRBD1. The CDR3 extends over 16 amino acids. Germline CDR1 is SEHNR and CDR2 is FQNEAQ (reference sequence). V shed 5 bases, J shed 3 bases, and the junction held 10 bases outside the gene matches. The CDR3 bases are TGTGCCAGCAGCCCGCGGACAGGGGAGAGGTACTATGGCTACACCTTC. Translated, it gives CASSPRTGERYYGYTF.

The chain links TRBV4-2 to TRBJ2-1; TRBD2 aligns across 12 bases. With 5 bases clipped from V and 0 bases from J, the junction kept 8 bases outside the gene matches. Germline values: CDR1 LGHNA, CDR2 YNFKEQ. The CDR3 is 18 residues long. DNA for the CDR3: TGTGCCAGCAGCGGGGGACTAGCGGGCGCCGCCTCCTACAATGAGCAGTTCTTC. Translated, it gives CASSGGLAGAASYNEQFF.

This clonotype was detected ten times or more. The chain carries TRBV20-1 and TRBJ1-1, with D unclear. V shed 1 base and J shed 13 bases, with 19 bases lying between them. This CDR3 region has 13 residues. Germline V CDR1 and CDR2: DFQATT, SNEGSKA (reference sequence). CDR3 region: CSARGSADWQDFF. Written as DNA, the CDR3 is TGCAGTGCTAGAGGTAGTGCTGACTGGCAGGATTTCTTT.

The J gene is TRBJ2-7, the V gene TRBV6-2 or TRBV6-3, with 8 bases aligning to TRBD1. The CDR3 is made up of 12 amino acids. Unmatched junction bases numbered 2, after V lost 7 bases and J lost 3 bases. Germline assignment: CDR1 MNHEY and CDR2 SVGEGT. CDR3 protein: CASNDRGYEQYF. The CDR3 nucleotides read TGTGCCAGCAACGACAGGGGCTACGAGCAGTACTTC.

This clonotype was detected ten times or more. The rearrangement joins TRBV20-1 to TRBJ1-3; 12 nucleotides line up with TRBD1. After removal of 6 bases from V and 7 bases from J, the junction contained 7 bases not matched to a gene. Germline lookup yields CDR1 DFQATT and CDR2 SNEGSKA (reference sequence). CDR3 length: 14 amino acids. The CDR3 coding sequence is TGCAGTGCCCTGGGACAGGGGGCGAGCAACACCATATATTTT. This encodes CSALGQGASNTIYF.

The chain combines TRBV19 with TRBJ1-1; possible D gene TRBD1, 5 bases. Germline V gene data show CDR1 as LNHDA and CDR2 as SQIVND (reference sequence). The CDR3 extends over 13 amino acids. V lost 4 bases to trimming and J lost 11 bases, with 17 bases between them. The CDR3 DNA is TGTGCCAGTAGTACCTCCCTCGGGGGGGAGGCTTTCTTT. It specifies CASSTSLGGEAFF.

V and J are TRBV4-1 and TRBJ1-5; D is unresolved. The V end was cut by 0 bases, the J end by 10 bases, with 10 bases between. The CDR3 runs to 13 residues. Per germline, CDR1 MGHRA and CDR2 YSYEKL. The CDR3 DNA reads as TGCGCCAGCAGCCAAGACCCATGGGGACCCCAGCATTTT. This encodes CASSQDPWGPQHF.

At least ten counts were recorded for this clonotype. This chain links TRBV12-3 or TRBV12-4 with TRBJ1-1; D uncertain. CDR3 length: 16 residues. Trimming took off 2 bases at V and 3 bases at J, with 16 bases between the two ends. CDR3 in amino acids: CASSLFKVNEYTEAFF. The CDR3 DNA reads TGTGCCAGCAGTTTATTTAAAGTGAATGAGTACACTGAAGCTTTCTTT.

The rearrangement joins TRBV4-3 to TRBJ2-3, with a weak D call TRBD2 (6 bases). The V end was cut by 0 bases, the J end by 3 bases, with 16 bases between. The germline V gene encodes CDR1 LGHNA and CDR2 YSLEER. CDR3 length equals 17 residues. The CDR3: CASSQDPPGVRTDTQYF. In nucleotides, the CDR3 is TGCGCCAGCAGCCAAGACCCGCCGGGAGTAAGGACAGATACGCAGTATTTT.

This clonotype was seen ten or more times. This chain joins TRBV5-6 and TRBJ2-7, with 9 positions matching TRBD2. Germline CDR1 and CDR2: SGHDT and YYEEEE. The CDR3 extends over 15 amino acids. The V and J ends lost 0 bases and 2 bases, in that order; junction bases with no gene match: 3. The CDR3, as DNA: TGTGCCAGCAGCTTGGGACTAGCGGACACCTACGAGCAGTACTTC. Translated, it gives CASSLGLADTYEQYF.

This clonotype was seen just once. This chain links TRBV29-1 with TRBJ1-6, with 7 positions matching TRBD1. V lost 6 bases, J lost 7 bases, and 6 bases stayed unmatched. The CDR3 runs 13 residues. The V gene's germline CDR1 is SQVTM and CDR2 ANQGSEA. The CDR3 DNA is TGCAGCGTGGAGACAGGGAACAATTCACCCCTCCACTTT. This codes for CSVETGNNSPLHF. Full variable domain (rest looked up from reference TRBV29-1 and TRBJ1-6): SAVISQKPSRDICQRGTSLTIQCQVDSQVTMMFWYRQQPGQSLTLIATANQGSEATYESGFVIDKFPISRPNLTFSTLTVSNMSPEDSSIYLCSVETGNNSPLHFGNGTRLTVT.

Ten or more counts support this clonotype. This sequence joins TRBV6-2 or TRBV6-3 and TRBJ2-7; D is undetermined. Germline-derived CDR1 and CDR2 are MNHEY and SVGEGT. V lost 7 bases to trimming and J lost 5 bases, with 15 bases between them. This CDR3 comprises 13 residues. CDR3 amino acids: CASNPAAQDEQYF. CDR3 bases: TGTGCCAGCAACCCGGCCGCCCAGGACGAGCAGTACTTC.

At least ten counts were recorded for this clonotype. CDR3 nucleotide sequence: TGTGCCAGCAGCCTGACAGCAAACACTGAAGCTTTCTTT. It yields the protein CASSLTANTEAFF. The chain employs TRBV7-9 and TRBJ1-1, with D possibly TRBD1 on 5 matching bases. Germline CDR1 is SEHNR and CDR2 is FQNEAQ (reference sequence). The CDR3 is made up of 13 amino acids. The V gene lost 5 bases and the J gene lost 2 bases, with 9 bases spanning the gap.

This clonotype has a count of ten or more. The CDR3 protein is CSVEHGQETQYF. CDR3 nucleotide sequence: TGCAGCGTTGAACACGGCCAAGAGACCCAGTACTTC. J is TRBJ2-5 and V is TRBV29-1; no firm D call. The CDR3 totals 12 residues. The germline V gene encodes CDR1 SQVTM and CDR2 ANQGSEA. Deletions cut 2 bases from V and 1 base from J, with 5 bases between.

The rearrangement uses TRBV11-2 and TRBJ2-5, with 8 bases lining up with TRBD2. Germline V lookup: CDR1 SGHAT, CDR2 FQNNGV. The CDR3 length is 15 residues. V shed 5 bases and J 3 bases; nucleotides not matched to a gene: 8. The CDR3 protein is CASSRGLAEEETQYF. CDR3 bases: TGTGCCAGCAGCCGTGGACTAGCTGAGGAAGAGACCCAGTACTTC. The full variable domain, with the rest looked up from reference TRBV11-2 and TRBJ2-5, is EAGVAQSPRYKIIEKRQSVAFWCNPISGHATLYWYQQILGQGPKLLIQFQNNGVVDDSQLPKDRFSAERLKGVDSTLKIQPAKLEDSAVYLCASSRGLAEEETQYFGPGTRLLVL.

This clonotype occurred many times. The chain has TRBV11-2 and TRBJ2-1, with D possibly TRBD2 on 6 matching bases. The CDR3 totals 14 residues. V was shortened by 3 bases and J by 4 bases, with 10 bases between the two germline ends. In germline, CDR1 is SGHAT, CDR2 FQNNGV. The CDR3 reads CASSLSGGYNEQFF. Here the CDR3 DNA reads TGTGCCAGCAGCTTGTCCGGGGGTTACAATGAGCAGTTCTTC.

The chain recombines TRBV6-2 or TRBV6-3 with TRBJ2-1, with D possibly TRBD2 on 5 matching bases. This CDR3 contains 15 residues. Germline assignment: CDR1 MNHEY and CDR2 SVGEGT. Trimming took 6 bases from V and 7 from J, leaving 19 bases between them. The CDR3 sequence: CASRLRGKFLNEQFF. CDR3 nucleotide sequence: TGTGCCAGCAGACTCAGAGGGAAGTTTTTGAATGAGCAGTTCTTC.

V usage is TRBV7-2 and J usage is TRBJ2-3, with TRBD1 as a possible D gene (6 bases). The CDR3 spans 14 residues. Looked up from germline, CDR1 is SGHTA and CDR2 is FQGNSA. Trimming cost V 0 bases and J 3 bases, with 7 bases left between them. The CDR3 sequence: CASSLAGQTDTQYF. DNA for the CDR3: TGTGCCAGCAGCTTAGCGGGACAAACAGATACGCAGTATTTT.

The gene calls are TRBV5-1 and TRBJ2-2, with 7 positions matching TRBD1. The germline gives CDR1 SGHRS, CDR2 YFSETQ. Trimming at V came to 3 bases and at J to 2 bases, leaving 7 bases not matched to a gene. The CDR3 is 16 amino acids. CDR3: CASSSRDSQNTGELFF. The DNA for the CDR3 is TGCGCCAGCAGCTCCCGGGACAGCCAAAACACCGGGGAGCTGTTTTTT.

The V call is TRBV28, the J call TRBJ1-1, with 9 bases lining up with TRBD1. Per germline, CDR1 MDHEN and CDR2 SYDVKM. The CDR3 sequence is 13 residues long. CDR3 in amino acids: CVTTGGSSTEAFF. The CDR3 nucleotides read TGTGTGACGACAGGGGGGTCGTCCACTGAAGCTTTCTTT.

Ten or more counts support this clonotype. This rearrangement joins TRBV7-2 to TRBJ2-5, with 7 positions matching TRBD1. Losses at the gene ends were 1 base for V and 4 bases for J; bases not matched to a gene: 0. Germline V CDR1 and CDR2: SGHTA, FQGNSA. This CDR3 contains 13 residues. DNA for the CDR3: TGTGCCAGCAGCTTAGGGACAGGAGAGACCCAGTACTTC. Translated, it gives CASSLGTGETQYF.